Listed below are T cell receptor beta chains from one sample, sequenced in a study of beta chain features in type 1 diabetes. The repertoire was sequenced with immunoSEQ multiplex PCR; TCRdb's copy has only in-frame clones and lacks some. The sample holds 600,000 to 650,000 clones, roughly 16% seen once. The sequenced sample was naive CD4+ T cells from blood. These receptor sequences come from a man aged 18-30 years in good health. CDR3s include the opening cysteine and the closing phenylalanine or tryptophan. Each record gives: clone size, V gene, J gene, CDR3 length, D gene, CDR3 protein, CDR3 DNA. D genes are given only for firm matches. The size entry is marked missing in some rows and otherwise reads once, few, many or a size class.

size: -; V: TRBV10-3; J: TRBJ1-5; length: 14; D: TRBD1; CDR3: CATRTTGNNQPQHF; DNA: TGTGCCACACGAACGACAGGGAACAATCAGCCCCAGCATTTT
size: -; V: TRBV14; J: TRBJ1-6; length: 17; D: -; CDR3: CASSQELGRTYNSPLHF; DNA: TGTGCCAGCAGCCAAGAACTCGGGCGGACGTATAATTCACCCCTCCACTTT
size: -; V: TRBV18; J: TRBJ2-7; length: 15; D: TRBD1; CDR3: CASSPGQSFLGEQYF; DNA: TGTGCCAGCTCGCCGGGACAGAGCTTTCTTGGCGAGCAGTACTTC
size: -; V: TRBV10-3; J: TRBJ2-5; length: 15; D: -; CDR3: CAISWDPRNRETQYF; DNA: TGTGCCATCAGTTGGGACCCACGTAACAGGGAGACCCAGTACTTC
size: -; V: TRBV10-3; J: TRBJ2-2; length: 17; D: TRBD1; CDR3: CAIRKTGQGANTGELFF; DNA: TGTGCCATCAGGAAGACCGGACAGGGGGCGAACACCGGGGAGCTGTTTTTT
size: few; V: TRBV29-1; J: TRBJ1-4; length: 14; D: TRBD1; CDR3: CSVKTGGTPGKLFF; DNA: TGCAGCGTAAAGACAGGGGGCACCCCTGGAAAACTGTTTTTT
size: many; V: TRBV4-3; J: TRBJ2-1; length: 16; D: -; CDR3: CASSQEHRPILNEQFF; DNA: TGCGCCAGCAGCCAGGAACACAGGCCCATTCTCAATGAGCAGTTCTTC
size: -; V: TRBV10-3; J: TRBJ1-4; length: 14; D: -; CDR3: CAISDRDSNEKLFF; DNA: TGTGCCATCAGTGACAGGGATAGCAATGAAAAACTGTTTTTT
size: few; V: TRBV5-1; J: TRBJ2-5; length: 14; D: -; CDR3: CASSPRQLQETQYF; DNA: TGCGCCAGCAGCCCTCGACAGCTCCAAGAGACCCAGTACTTC
size: -; V: TRBV7-9; J: TRBJ1-3; length: 17; D: -; CDR3: CASSLGEGRFAGNTIYF; DNA: TGTGCCAGCAGCTTAGGGGAAGGGCGGTTCGCTGGAAACACCATATATTTT
size: -; V: TRBV6-1; J: TRBJ1-1; length: 14; D: -; CDR3: CASSSTWGGTEAFF; DNA: TGTGCCAGCAGTTCTACCTGGGGGGGCACTGAAGCTTTCTTT
size: -; V: TRBV7-3; J: TRBJ1-5; length: 14; D: TRBD1; CDR3: CASSRQGAGQPQHF; DNA: TGTGCCAGCAGCCGGCAGGGGGCGGGACAGCCCCAGCATTTT
size: few; V: TRBV28; J: TRBJ1-5; length: 15; D: -; CDR3: CASSSSGVGNQPQHF; DNA: TGTGCCAGCAGTTCATCAGGGGTAGGGAATCAGCCCCAGCATTTT
size: few; V: TRBV9; J: TRBJ2-1; length: 15; D: TRBD1; CDR3: CASSVVGDSYNEQFF; DNA: TGTGCCAGCAGCGTAGTTGGGGACAGCTACAATGAGCAGTTCTTC
size: -; V: TRBV21-1; J: TRBJ2-5; length: 17; D: -; CDR3: CASSKARGQGRLETQYF; DNA: TGTGCCAGCAGCAAAGCTAGAGGACAGGGGCGACTAGAGACCCAGTACTTC
size: -; V: TRBV20-1; J: TRBJ1-6; length: 11; D: -; CDR3: CSAREHEPLHF; DNA: TGCAGTGCTAGAGAACATGAACCCCTCCACTTT
size: -; V: TRBV19; J: TRBJ2-5; length: 15; D: TRBD1; CDR3: CASSMGKGARETQYF; DNA: TGTGCCAGTAGTATGGGGAAGGGGGCCCGGGAGACCCAGTACTTC
size: few; V: TRBV4-2; J: TRBJ2-7; length: 13; D: -; CDR3: CASSQEDRYEQYF; DNA: TGTGCCAGCAGCCAAGAGGACCGCTACGAGCAGTACTTC
size: few; V: TRBV2; J: TRBJ1-2; length: 16; D: TRBD1; CDR3: CASTMGQAGLNYGYTF; DNA: TGTGCCAGCACTATGGGACAGGCCGGATTGAACTATGGCTACACCTTC
size: -; V: TRBV18; J: TRBJ1-1; length: 14; D: -; CDR3: CASSPQGVGTEAFF; DNA: TGTGCCAGCTCACCACAGGGGGTGGGTACTGAAGCTTTCTTT
size: few; V: TRBV29-1; J: TRBJ1-5; length: 13; D: -; CDR3: CSVVENSNQPQHF; DNA: TGCAGCGTTGTAGAGAATAGCAATCAGCCCCAGCATTTT
size: -; V: TRBV9; J: TRBJ1-1; length: 14; D: TRBD1; CDR3: CASSGEGRGPEAFF; DNA: TGTGCCAGCAGCGGAGAAGGGAGGGGGCCTGAAGCTTTCTTT
size: few; V: TRBV18; J: TRBJ1-1; length: 13; D: -; CDR3: CASSSDLNTEAFF; DNA: TGTGCCAGCTCGTCCGACCTGAACACTGAAGCTTTCTTT
size: -; V: TRBV2; J: TRBJ2-3; length: 17; D: -; CDR3: CASSDLVRQAGTDTQYF; DNA: TGTGCCAGCAGTGACCTAGTTAGACAGGCGGGCACAGATACGCAGTATTTT
size: -; V: TRBV9; J: TRBJ1-4; length: 14; D: -; CDR3: CASSVGQGSEKLFF; DNA: TGTGCCAGCAGCGTAGGTCAGGGGAGTGAAAAACTGTTTTTT
size: -; V: TRBV5-4; J: TRBJ1-2; length: 16; D: TRBD1; CDR3: CASSLRAGTGFYGYTF; DNA: TGTGCCAGCAGCTTGCGGGCCGGGACAGGATTTTATGGCTACACCTTC
size: -; V: TRBV9; J: TRBJ2-1; length: 19; D: TRBD2; CDR3: CASSAGLAALRSSYNEQFF; DNA: TGTGCCAGCAGCGCGGGACTAGCGGCCCTAAGGAGCTCCTACAATGAGCAGTTCTTC
size: few; V: TRBV7-2; J: TRBJ2-7; length: 15; D: TRBD2; CDR3: CASSLVRERSYEQYF; DNA: TGTGCCAGCAGCTTAGTGCGGGAGCGGTCCTACGAGCAGTACTTC
size: few; V: TRBV7-6; J: TRBJ2-3; length: 15; D: -; CDR3: CASSSRVWGTDTQYF; DNA: TGTGCCAGCAGCTCCAGGGTATGGGGCACAGATACGCAGTATTTT
size: -; V: TRBV5-6; J: TRBJ1-6; length: 15; D: -; CDR3: CASRLGGIHNSPLHF; DNA: TGTGCCAGCCGATTGGGGGGTATCCATAATTCACCCCTCCACTTT
size: -; V: TRBV4-1; J: TRBJ1-2; length: 12; D: -; CDR3: CASSQPSYGYTF; DNA: TGCGCCAGCAGCCAACCCAGCTATGGCTACACCTTC
size: -; V: TRBV19; J: TRBJ1-5; length: 15; D: TRBD1; CDR3: CATGQGALSNQPQHF; DNA: TGTGCCACGGGACAGGGGGCCCTAAGCAATCAGCCCCAGCATTTT
size: -; V: TRBV30; J: TRBJ1-1; length: 14; D: -; CDR3: CAWSVMRQNTEAFF; DNA: TGTGCCTGGAGTGTAATGAGACAAAACACTGAAGCTTTCTTT
size: few; V: TRBV5-1; J: TRBJ1-2; length: 14; D: -; CDR3: CASSLYEGNYGYTF; DNA: TGCGCCAGCAGCTTGTATGAGGGGAACTATGGCTACACCTTC
size: -; V: TRBV2; J: TRBJ1-2; length: 15; D: -; CDR3: CASLLAAQPFYGYTF; DNA: TGTGCCAGCCTTTTGGCAGCCCAACCGTTCTATGGCTACACCTTC
size: few; V: TRBV20-1; J: TRBJ2-3; length: 10; D: -; CDR3: CSASRSAQYF; DNA: TGCAGTGCTAGTAGAAGCGCGCAGTATTTT
size: few; V: TRBV20-1; J: TRBJ2-7; length: 10; D: -; CDR3: CSAKSTEQYF; DNA: TGCAGTGCTAAGTCGACGGAGCAGTACTTC
size: few; V: TRBV14; J: TRBJ1-4; length: 15; D: -; CDR3: CASSQRGGVGEKLFF; DNA: TGTGCCAGCAGCCAGCGAGGAGGGGTTGGTGAAAAACTGTTTTTT
size: few; V: TRBV19; J: TRBJ1-1; length: 13; D: -; CDR3: CASSIVVNTEAFF; DNA: TGTGCCAGTAGTATCGTAGTGAACACTGAAGCTTTCTTT
size: -; V: TRBV5-4; J: TRBJ2-5; length: 16; D: -; CDR3: CASSSPTTRRGETQYF; DNA: TGTGCCAGCAGCTCCCCGACTACCCGGAGGGGAGAGACCCAGTACTTC
size: few; V: TRBV29-1; J: TRBJ2-3; length: 13; D: -; CDR3: CSVGPRLTDTQYF; DNA: TGCAGCGTAGGCCCAAGACTTACAGATACGCAGTATTTT
size: -; V: TRBV7-9; J: TRBJ2-7; length: 15; D: TRBD2; CDR3: CACGVAGGSTYEQYF; DNA: TGTGCCTGCGGCGTAGCGGGGGGGAGTACCTACGAGCAGTACTTC
size: -; V: TRBV28; J: TRBJ2-1; length: 15; D: TRBD2; CDR3: CASSSQGLAGYEQFF; DNA: TGTGCCAGCAGCTCCCAGGGACTAGCGGGCTATGAGCAGTTCTTC
size: few; V: TRBV6-1; J: TRBJ1-2; length: 14; D: -; CDR3: CASSEGGTVYGYTF; DNA: TGTGCCAGCAGTGAAGGCGGCACTGTCTATGGCTACACCTTC
size: -; V: TRBV7-3; J: TRBJ1-1; length: 16; D: -; CDR3: CASSLGTRTSGTEAFF; DNA: TGTGCCAGCAGCTTGGGCACGAGGACTTCTGGCACTGAAGCTTTCTTT
size: few; V: TRBV9; J: TRBJ2-1; length: 15; D: -; CDR3: CASSPTPGVYNEQFF; DNA: TGTGCCAGCAGCCCGACCCCGGGAGTCTACAATGAGCAGTTCTTC
size: -; V: TRBV4-2; J: TRBJ2-7; length: 13; D: -; CDR3: CASSQERSYEQYF; DNA: TGTGCCAGCAGCCAAGAGCGGTCCTACGAGCAGTACTTC